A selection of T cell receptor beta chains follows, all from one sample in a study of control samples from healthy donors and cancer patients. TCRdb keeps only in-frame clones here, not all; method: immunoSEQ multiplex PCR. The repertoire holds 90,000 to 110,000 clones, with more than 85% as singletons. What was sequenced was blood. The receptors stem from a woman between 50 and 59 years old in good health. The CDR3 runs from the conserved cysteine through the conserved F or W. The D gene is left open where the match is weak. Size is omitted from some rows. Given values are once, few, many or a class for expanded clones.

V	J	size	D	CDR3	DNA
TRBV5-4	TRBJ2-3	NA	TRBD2	CASSAPVGGSDTQYF	TGTGCCAGCAGCGCACCTGTGGGGGGGTCAGATACGCAGTATTTT
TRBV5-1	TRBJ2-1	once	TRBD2	CASTAGVNNEQFF	TGCGCCAGCACAGCGGGGGTAAACAATGAGCAGTTCTTC
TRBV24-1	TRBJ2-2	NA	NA	CATSDLAENTGELFF	TGTGCCACCAGTGATTTGGCAGAGAACACCGGGGAGCTGTTTTTT
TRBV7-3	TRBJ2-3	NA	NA	CASSISAGSDTQYF	TGTGCCAGCAGCATTTCGGCCGGTTCCGATACGCAGTATTTT
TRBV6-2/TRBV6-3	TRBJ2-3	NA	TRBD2	CASSLLAGPADTQYF	TGTGCCAGCAGTCTACTAGCGGGGCCTGCAGATACGCAGTATTTT
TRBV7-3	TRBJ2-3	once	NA	CASSLFPPKGPRTDTQYF	TGTGCCAGCAGCTTATTCCCACCCAAGGGACCTCGCACAGATACGCAGTATTTT
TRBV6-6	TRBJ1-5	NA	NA	CASRFEGVGQPQHF	TGTGCCAGCAGATTCGAGGGGGTCGGGCAGCCCCAGCATTTT
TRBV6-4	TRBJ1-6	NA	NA	CASSDGGSYSPLHF	TGTGCCAGCAGTGACGGGGGCTCCTATTCACCCCTCCACTTT
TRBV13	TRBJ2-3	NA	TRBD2	CASSYRFSGRAPTDTQYF	TGTGCCAGCAGCTATCGATTTAGCGGGAGGGCCCCTACAGATACGCAGTATTTT
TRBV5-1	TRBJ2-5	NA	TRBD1	CASSFGQGVGETQYF	TGCGCCAGCAGTTTCGGACAGGGTGTGGGGGAGACCCAGTACTTC
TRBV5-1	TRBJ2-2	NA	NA	CASSLVAFPGELFF	TGCGCCAGCAGCTTGGTAGCTTTCCCCGGGGAGCTGTTTTTT
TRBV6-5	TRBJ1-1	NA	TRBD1	CASTRQGEWGTEAFF	TGTGCCAGCACTAGACAGGGAGAGTGGGGCACTGAAGCTTTCTTT
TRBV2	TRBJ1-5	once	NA	CASSEVGPQHF	TGTGCCAGCAGTGAAGTGGGGCCCCAGCATTTT
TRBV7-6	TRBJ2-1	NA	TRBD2	CASSAPGLAIGEQFF	TGTGCCAGCAGCGCCCCGGGACTAGCGATTGGTGAGCAGTTCTTC
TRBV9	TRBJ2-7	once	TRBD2	CASSVAAGDHYEQYF	TGTGCCAGCAGCGTAGCGGCGGGGGATCATTACGAGCAGTACTTC
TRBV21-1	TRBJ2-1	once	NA	CASSKFRRVRLSSYNEQFF	TGTGCCAGCAGCAAATTTCGCCGGGTTCGTCTTAGCTCCTACAATGAGCAGTTCTTC
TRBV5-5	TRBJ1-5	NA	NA	CASSPGWGNQPQHF	TGTGCCAGCAGCCCGGGCTGGGGCAATCAGCCCCAGCATTTT
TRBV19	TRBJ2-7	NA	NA	CASSNPGDSGPSYEQYF	TGTGCCAGTAGTAATCCGGGAGATTCGGGTCCCTCCTACGAGCAGTACTTC
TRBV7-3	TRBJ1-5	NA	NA	CASSQRGDSNQPQHF	TGTGCCAGCAGCCAGCGCGGGGATAGCAATCAGCCCCAGCATTTT
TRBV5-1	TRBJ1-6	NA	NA	CASSPTYNSPLHF	TGCGCCAGCAGCCCGACGTATAATTCACCCCTCCACTTT
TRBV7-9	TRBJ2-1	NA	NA	CASGKSGAYNEQFF	TGTGCCAGCGGCAAGTCTGGTGCCTACAATGAGCAGTTCTTC
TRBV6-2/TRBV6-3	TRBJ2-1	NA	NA	CASSSLGTVGKKGFF	TGTGCCAGCAGTTCCCTGGGAACGGTGGGGAAAAAGGGGTTCTTC
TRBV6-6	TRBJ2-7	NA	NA	CASSYSRQGGVGEQYF	TGTGCCAGCAGTTACTCTAGGCAGGGGGGTGTTGGCGAGCAGTACTTC
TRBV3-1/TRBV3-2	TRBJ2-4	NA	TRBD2	CASSPGLAGGKAKNIQYF	TGTGCCAGCAGCCCGGGACTAGCGGGGGGCAAAGCCAAAAACATTCAGTACTTC
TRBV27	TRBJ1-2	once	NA	CASSRAGPPYGYTF	TGTGCCAGCAGCCGAGCGGGGCCCCCCTATGGCTACACCTTC
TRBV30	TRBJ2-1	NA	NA	CAWSEYNEQFF	TGTGCCTGGAGTGAATACAATGAGCAGTTCTTC
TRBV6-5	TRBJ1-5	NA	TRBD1	CASRITGDSNQPQHF	TGTGCCAGCAGAATAACAGGGGATAGCAATCAGCCCCAGCATTTT
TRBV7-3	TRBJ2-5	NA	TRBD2	CASSFLAGQETQYF	TGTGCCAGCAGCTTCCTAGCGGGGCAAGAGACCCAGTACTTC
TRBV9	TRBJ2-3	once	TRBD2	CASSVGLAGGTDTQYF	TGTGCCAGCAGCGTCGGACTAGCGGGGGGCACAGATACGCAGTATTTT
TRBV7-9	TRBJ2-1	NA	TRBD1	CASTNLKFDRGQQFF	TGTGCCAGCACCAACTTAAAGTTCGACAGGGGGCAACAGTTCTTC
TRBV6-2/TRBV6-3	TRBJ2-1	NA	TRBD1	CASSLDRGRYNEQFF	TGTGCCAGCAGTTTGGACAGGGGGCGTTACAATGAGCAGTTCTTC
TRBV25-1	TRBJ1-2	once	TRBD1	CASSELFVVQGAGGYTF	TGTGCCAGCAGTGAATTATTCGTAGTGCAGGGGGCTGGCGGCTACACCTTC
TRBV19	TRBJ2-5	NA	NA	CASSIGTEPYQETQYF	TGTGCCAGTAGTATAGGAACCGAGCCGTACCAAGAGACCCAGTACTTC
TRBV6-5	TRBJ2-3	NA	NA	CASSLIGAPDTQYF	TGTGCCAGCAGCCTTATAGGAGCCCCAGATACGCAGTATTTT
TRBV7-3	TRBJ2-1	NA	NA	CASSLTGNSYNEQFF	TGTGCCAGCAGCTTAACAGGGAACTCCTACAATGAGCAGTTCTTC
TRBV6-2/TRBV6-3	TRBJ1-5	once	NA	CASSPLSAGNQPQHF	TGTGCCAGCAGTCCCCTTAGTGCAGGGAATCAGCCCCAGCATTTT
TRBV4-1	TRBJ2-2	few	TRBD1	CASRRGPTGELFF	TGCGCCAGCAGGAGGGGGCCCACCGGGGAGCTGTTTTTT
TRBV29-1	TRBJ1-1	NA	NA	CSSSGWGRKSEAFF	TGCAGCTCCTCAGGTTGGGGGAGAAAATCTGAAGCTTTCTTT
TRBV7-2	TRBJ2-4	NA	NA	CASSPSTKNIQYF	TGTGCCAGCAGCCCCTCGACCAAAAACATTCAGTACTTC
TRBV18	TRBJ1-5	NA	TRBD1	CASSPRDRGNYSNQPQHF	TGTGCCAGCTCGCCTAGGGACAGGGGAAACTATAGCAATCAGCCCCAGCATTTT
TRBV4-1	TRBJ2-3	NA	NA	CASSLESGSSTDTQYF	TGCGCCAGCAGCCTAGAGAGCGGTTCGAGCACAGATACGCAGTATTTT
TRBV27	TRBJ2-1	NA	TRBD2	CASSPLASGREQFF	TGTGCCAGCAGTCCCCTGGCTAGCGGGAGGGAGCAGTTCTTC
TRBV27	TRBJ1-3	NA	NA	CASSFLSGNTIYF	TGTGCCAGCAGTTTTCTATCTGGAAACACCATATATTTT
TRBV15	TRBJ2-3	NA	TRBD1	CATSSGQGAGDTQYF	TGTGCCACCAGCAGCGGACAGGGGGCGGGAGATACGCAGTATTTT
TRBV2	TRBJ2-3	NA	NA	CASQTGLTDTQYF	TGTGCCAGTCAGACTGGGCTCACAGATACGCAGTATTTT
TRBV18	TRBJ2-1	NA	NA	CASSPRWDEQFF	TGTGCCAGCTCCCCCCGGTGGGATGAGCAGTTCTTC
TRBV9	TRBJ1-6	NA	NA	CASSPDRRQDSPLHF	TGTGCCAGCAGCCCAGACAGGCGGCAAGACTCACCCCTCCACTTT
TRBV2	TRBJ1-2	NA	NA	CASNSGITNYGYTF	TGTGCCAGCAACAGTGGGATAACTAACTATGGCTACACCTTC
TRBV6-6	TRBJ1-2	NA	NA	CASSYSAGEYGYTF	TGTGCCAGCAGTTACTCGGCAGGAGAGTATGGCTACACCTTC